The rows below give T cell receptor beta chains drawn from one sample of a study of cytomegalovirus exposure and HLA in healthy donors. Method: immunoSEQ multiplex PCR; TCRdb's copy keeps in-frame clones and lacks some. Among around 200,000 clones listed, roughly 85% were seen once. What was sequenced was PBMCs. These receptors came from a young woman in good health and CMV-seropositive. Both conserved end residues are part of each CDR3. A D gene is named only where the DNA matches it firmly. Expanded clones get a size class; other rows say once, few or many, or leave the size out.

d_call cdr3_length j_call clone_size v_call cdr3_aa cdr3_nt
- 17 TRBJ1-3 few TRBV6-1 CASSEERTDYSGNTIYF TGTGCCAGCAGTGAAGAAAGGACGGACTACTCTGGAAACACCATATATTTT
- 14 TRBJ2-2 - TRBV19 CASRARANTGELFF TGTGCCAGTAGGGCGAGGGCGAACACCGGGGAGCTGTTTTTT
- 13 TRBJ2-5 few TRBV15 CATSRGREETQYF TGTGCCACCAGCAGGGGCAGGGAAGAGACCCAGTACTTC
- 21 TRBJ2-6 once TRBV2 CASSEEKGKGRGLGGANVLTF TGTGCCAGCAGTGAAGAGAAGGGTAAAGGTCGGGGTCTAGGGGGGGCCAACGTCCTGACTTTC
- 18 TRBJ2-5 - TRBV5-8 CASSLVGMSALEEETQYF TGTGCCAGCAGCTTGGTCGGGATGTCGGCGCTTGAAGAAGAGACCCAGTACTTC
- 15 TRBJ1-1 - TRBV5-1 CASSLAPGENTEAFF TGCGCCAGCAGCTTGGCCCCGGGGGAGAACACTGAAGCTTTCTTT
TRBD1 14 TRBJ1-1 - TRBV29-1 CSVAWDRLNTEAFF TGCAGCGTTGCCTGGGACAGATTAAACACTGAAGCTTTCTTT
TRBD1 13 TRBJ1-1 few TRBV27 CASSLRDRWVAFF TGTGCCAGCAGTTTAAGGGACAGGTGGGTGGCTTTCTTT
TRBD1 17 TRBJ1-3 - TRBV7-9 CASSFLAGGPLSNTIYF TGTGCCAGCAGCTTTTTGGCAGGGGGCCCCTTATCAAACACCATATATTTT
TRBD1 16 TRBJ1-5 - TRBV11-2 CASSLERDSVNQPQHF TGTGCCAGCAGCTTAGAGCGGGACAGCGTTAATCAGCCCCAGCATTTT
- 14 TRBJ2-2 - TRBV10-3 CAISREFGAGELFF -
TRBD1 17 TRBJ1-3 - TRBV29-1 CSVLLRDRGDWGNTIYF TGCAGCGTCCTCCTCCGGGACAGGGGGGACTGGGGAAACACCATATATTTT
TRBD1 17 TRBJ1-3 - TRBV4-3 CASSQGTGGVSGNTIYF TGCGCCAGCAGCCAAGGGACAGGGGGCGTTTCTGGAAACACCATATATTTT
TRBD2 16 TRBJ2-2 few TRBV6-5 CASSYSGGSNTGELFF TGTGCCAGCAGTTACTCGGGAGGGTCTAACACCGGGGAGCTGTTTTTT
- 15 TRBJ2-7 - TRBV5-1 CASSSDTDSFYEQYF TGCGCCAGCAGCTCGGACACGGACAGTTTCTACGAGCAGTACTTC
TRBD1 14 TRBJ1-1 - TRBV6-5 CASRNRGFNTEAFF TGTGCCAGCAGAAACAGGGGTTTCAACACTGAAGCTTTCTTT
- 16 TRBJ1-3 - TRBV4-1 CASSQDQGIAGNTIYF TGCGCCAGCAGCCAAGATCAGGGGATCGCTGGAAACACCATATATTTT
- 14 TRBJ2-7 - TRBV4-3 CASSQDPGDYEQYF TGCGCCAGCAGCCAAGACCCGGGAGACTACGAGCAGTACTTC
- 14 TRBJ2-2 - TRBV7-2 CASRPARSTGELFF TGTGCCAGCAGACCCGCGAGAAGCACCGGGGAGCTGTTTTTT
TRBD1 13 TRBJ2-2 few TRBV30 CAFQGASTGELFF TGTGCCTTTCAGGGGGCGAGCACCGGGGAGCTGTTTTTT
TRBD1 16 TRBJ2-5 - TRBV2 CASSKGTGGLQETQYF TGTGCCAGCAGCAAGGGGACAGGGGGCTTACAAGAGACCCAGTACTTC
TRBD1 13 TRBJ1-4 once TRBV18 CASSGTGFEKLFF TGTGCCAGCTCCGGGACAGGGTTTGAAAAACTGTTTTTT
TRBD1 16 TRBJ2-3 - TRBV6-6 CASRHASQGGTDTQYF TGTGCCAGCAGACACGCGAGCCAGGGGGGCACAGATACGCAGTATTTT
- 15 TRBJ2-5 - TRBV11-2 CASSLEWGGEETQYF TGTGCCAGCAGCTTGGAGTGGGGGGGCGAAGAGACCCAGTACTTC
TRBD1 15 TRBJ2-5 - TRBV4-1 CASSQTGQGQETQYF TGCGCCAGCAGCCAAACGGGACAGGGGCAAGAGACCCAGTACTTC
TRBD2 18 TRBJ2-1 - TRBV12-5 CASGLAGTSGEYYNEQFF TGTGCTAGTGGTTTGGCTGGGACTAGCGGAGAGTACTACAATGAGCAGTTCTTC
- 15 TRBJ1-3 - TRBV2 CASSENGTPGNTIYF TGTGCCAGCAGTGAAAACGGGACACCTGGAAACACCATATATTTT
TRBD1 14 TRBJ1-2 once TRBV2 CASTKSGGTYGYTF TGTGCCAGCACTAAATCAGGGGGCACCTATGGCTACACCTTC
- 13 TRBJ1-5 - TRBV5-1 CASSLDSYQPQHF TGCGCCAGCAGCTTGGACAGCTATCAGCCCCAGCATTTT
TRBD1 14 TRBJ2-7 - TRBV4-3 CASSPGTGAYEQYF TGCGCCAGCAGCCCGGGGACAGGGGCCTACGAGCAGTACTTC
TRBD1 15 TRBJ1-1 few TRBV10-3 CASSYTGEGSTEAFF TGTGCCAGCAGTTATACAGGGGAAGGAAGCACTGAAGCTTTCTTT
- 15 TRBJ1-4 - TRBV6-1 CASSEVYAGGEKLFF TGTGCCAGCAGTGAAGTATACGCCGGGGGTGAAAAACTGTTTTTT
TRBD1 18 TRBJ1-2 - TRBV7-9 CASSSAPRGRRNNYGYTF TGTGCCAGCAGCTCAGCCCCCAGGGGGAGACGAAATAACTATGGCTACACCTTC
- 13 TRBJ1-2 few TRBV6-5 CATGGGGNYGYTF TGTGCCACCGGGGGGGGAGGGAACTATGGCTACACCTTC
TRBD1 18 TRBJ1-4 - TRBV11-1 CASSPGQRGRGGMGKTVF TGTGCCAGCAGCCCCGGACAGAGGGGGCGTGGGGGGATGGGAAAAACTGTTTTT
TRBD2 16 TRBJ2-3 - TRBV7-2 CASSPLAGLTTDTQYF TGTGCCAGCAGCCCGCTAGCGGGACTTACCACAGATACGCAGTATTTT
TRBD1 14 TRBJ2-7 - TRBV6-5 CASRVEQGAREQYF TGTGCCAGCCGTGTGGAGCAGGGGGCCCGTGAGCAGTACTTC
TRBD1 13 TRBJ2-7 - TRBV4-1 CASSRGGQAEQYF TGCGCCAGCAGCCGAGGTGGACAGGCCGAGCAGTACTTC
TRBD2 14 TRBJ2-5 - TRBV6-6 CASRPTGGRETQYF TGTGCCAGCAGGCCAACGGGGGGACGCGAGACCCAGTACTTC
TRBD1 12 TRBJ1-2 - TRBV6-6 CASNDRDGGYTF TGTGCCAGCAATGACAGGGACGGGGGCTACACCTTC
TRBD1 15 TRBJ1-1 once TRBV13 CASSHQQGAISEAFF TGTGCCAGCAGCCACCAACAGGGGGCAATTTCTGAAGCTTTCTTT
TRBD1 14 TRBJ1-1 - TRBV6-5 CASRPRQGGAEAFF TGTGCCAGCAGACCGAGACAGGGGGGAGCTGAAGCTTTCTTT